Presented here are 27 T cell receptor beta chains from one specimen sequenced in a study of technical replicates of blood from a few donors. Sequencing was performed with immunoSEQ multiplex PCR; in TCRdb, only in-frame clones are kept and a portion is missing. The sample records 45,000 to 60,000 clones, roughly 91% being singletons. The sequenced sample was PBMCs. Receptors originate from a human donor in good health. Some clones in this sample may be carry-over from other donors' samples.

The rearrangement uses TRBV28 and TRBJ2-5; D might be TRBD2 (5 bases). The CDR3 contains 13 residues. V lost 6 bases and J 3 bases, leaving 11 bases between the germline ends. CDR1 and CDR2 (germline): MDHEN, SYDVKM. CDR3 bases: TGTGCCAGCAGAGGACGGGGTGAAGAGACCCAGTACTTC. Translation: CASRGRGEETQYF.

The chain has TRBV5-6 and TRBJ1-2; D is unclear. V lost 3 bases, J lost 5 bases, and 8 bases lay in between. CDR1 and CDR2 (germline): SGHDT, YYEEEE. The CDR3 loop spans 12 amino acids. In DNA form, the CDR3 reads TGTGCCAGCAGCTCCCGGGGATATGGCTACACCTTC. Its protein is CASSSRGYGYTF.

This chain joins TRBV7-2 and TRBJ2-7, with 11 bases identical to TRBD2. V dropped 6 bases and J dropped 2; count of bases not matched to a gene: 3. CDR1 is SGHTA and CDR2 is FQGNSA in the germline V gene. The CDR3 length is 14 residues. CDR3 coding DNA: TGTGCCAGCAGTTTACTAGCGGGAGCCTACGAGCAGTACTTC. Residues: CASSLLAGAYEQYF.

The chain uses TRBV18 and TRBJ2-7, with D unresolved. Germline lookup yields CDR1 KGHSH and CDR2 LQKENI. Trimming removed 1 base at V and 7 bases at J, with 14 bases between. The CDR3 spans 14 residues. CDR3 bases: TGTGCCAGCTCACCACAGGAGACGCGTGGTGAGCAGTACTTC. It yields the protein CASSPQETRGEQYF.

V and J are TRBV5-1 and TRBJ2-1; D perhaps matches TRBD2 (6 bases). This CDR3 region has 14 residues. The ends were cut back, 3 bases at V and 3 bases at J, with 10 bases in the middle. Looked up from germline, CDR1 is SGHRS and CDR2 is YFSETQ. CDR3 nucleotide sequence: TGCGCCAGCAGCTCGGAGGGGATCTACAATGAGCAGTTCTTC. Translating gives CASSSEGIYNEQFF. The variable domain in full, with the rest retrieved from reference TRBV5-1 and TRBJ2-1, is KAGVTQTPRYLIKTRGQQVTLSCSPISGHRSVSWYQQTPGQGLQFLFEYFSETQRNKGNFPGRFSGRQFSNSRSEMNVSTLELGDSALYLCASSSEGIYNEQFFGPGTRLTVL.

The rearrangement uses TRBV19 and TRBJ2-1, with TRBD2 matching over 9 bases. Germline CDR1 and CDR2: LNHDA and SQIVND (reference sequence). This CDR3 has 15 amino acids. The V segment lost 5 bases and the J segment 4 bases; nucleotides outside the gene matches: 6. The CDR3 reads CASSPTSGLYNEQFF. The CDR3 DNA is TGTGCCAGTAGTCCTACTAGCGGGCTTTACAATGAGCAGTTCTTC.

The chain employs TRBV2 and TRBJ1-1, with D possibly being TRBD1 (5 bases). This CDR3 region has 14 residues. In germline, CDR1 is SNHLY, CDR2 FYNNEI. Trimming shortened V by 7 bases and J by 7 bases, and 19 bases separated the two germline ends. As DNA, the CDR3 is TGTGCCAGCAACCAAAGGGGAGGTCAGGGTGAAGCTTTCTTT. As protein: CASNQRGGQGEAFF.

This clone came up a few times. The chain is built from TRBV30 and TRBJ1-1, with D perhaps matching TRBD1 (5 bases). Trimming removed 1 base at V and 5 bases at J, with 8 bases between. CDR1 is GTSNPN and CDR2 is SVGIG in the germline V gene (reference sequence). CDR3 length: 12 residues. CDR3 protein: CAWSAQGTEAFF. In DNA form, the CDR3 reads TGTGCCTGGAGTGCTCAGGGAACTGAAGCTTTCTTT.

The chain carries TRBV11-2 and TRBJ2-5; TRBD2 matches at 11 bases. Germline V gene data show CDR1 as SGHAT and CDR2 as FQNNGV. V shed 1 base, J shed 1 base, and the junction held 5 bases outside the gene matches. This CDR3 comprises 17 residues. CDR3 in DNA: TGTGCCAGCAGCTTAGGCCCGCTAGCGGGGGGCCAAGAGACCCAGTACTTC. This codes for CASSLGPLAGGQETQYF.

A note on this clone: The sample has other DNA sequences that encode this CDR3 too. This chain links TRBV18 with TRBJ1-2; D gene uncertain. This CDR3 has 11 amino acids. Germline V gene lookup returns CDR1 KGHSH and CDR2 LQKENI. The V gene lost 4 bases and the J gene lost 6 bases, with 6 bases spanning the gap. CDR3 bases: TGTGCCAGCTCACTCGGGGATGGCTACACCTTC. Protein sequence: CASSLGDGYTF.

V usage is TRBV30 and J usage is TRBJ2-1; D perhaps matches TRBD2 (7 bases). V was clipped by 8 bases and J by 6 bases, with 17 bases between them. Germline CDR1 GTSNPN, CDR2 SVGIG (reference sequence). CDR3 size: 13 residues. The CDR3: CAEGGEGLNEQFF. The CDR3 DNA reads TGTGCCGAGGGGGGGGAGGGCCTCAATGAGCAGTTCTTC.

The chain employs TRBV11-2 and TRBJ2-7; 9 positions match TRBD2. V trimming: 4 bases; J trimming: 2 bases; junction bases outside the gene matches: 9. The germline CDR1 and CDR2 sequences are SGHAT and FQNNGV. The CDR3 totals 16 residues. The CDR3 sequence: CASSSLRGRDAYEQYF. The DNA for the CDR3 is TGTGCCAGCAGCTCCTTGCGCGGGAGGGACGCCTACGAGCAGTACTTC.

The chain recombines TRBV11-2 with TRBJ2-7, with a tentative D call TRBD2 (5 bases). CDR3 size: 15 residues. The germline gives CDR1 SGHAT, CDR2 FQNNGV. V was shortened by 1 base and J by 0 bases, with 10 bases between the two germline ends. The CDR3 nucleotides are TGTGCCAGCAGCTTAGTGGCCGGGATCTCCTACGAGCAGTACTTC. It yields the protein CASSLVAGISYEQYF.

The V gene is TRBV10-3, the J gene TRBJ1-2, with D unresolved. V dropped 3 bases and J dropped 1 base, with 6 bases sitting between them. Looked up from germline, CDR1 is ENHRY and CDR2 is SYGVKD. The CDR3 is made up of 13 amino acids. In DNA, the CDR3 is TGTGCCATCAGTGAACGGTTTAACTATGGCTACACCTTC. Protein: CAISERFNYGYTF.

J is TRBJ1-2 and V is TRBV4-3; D might be TRBD1 (5 bases). Germline CDR1 and CDR2: LGHNA and YSLEER. V lost 0 bases to trimming and J lost 4 bases, with 12 bases between them. The CDR3 contains 15 residues. CDR3 nucleotides: TGCGCCAGCAGCCAAGATCATCAGGGCCTCTATGGCTACACCTTC. The encoded protein is CASSQDHQGLYGYTF.

The chain carries TRBV7-9 and TRBJ2-7; D not resolved. The CDR3 has 14 residues. With 2 bases removed from V and 2 bases from J, the gap between germline ends came to 10 bases. CDR1 and CDR2 from the germline V gene are SEHNR and FQNEAQ (reference sequence). CDR3: CASSLNLIPYEQYF. The CDR3 region has the DNA TGTGCCAGCAGCTTAAATCTAATTCCCTACGAGCAGTACTTC.

This clone was detected only a few times. The chain couples TRBV7-3 to TRBJ1-1, with D perhaps matching TRBD1 (5 bases). This CDR3 has 14 residues. V lost 3 bases and J 1 base, leaving 9 bases between the germline ends. The germline V gene has CDR1 SGHTA and CDR2 FQGTGA. The CDR3 region is CASSFLGQNTEAFF. The CDR3 DNA sequence: TGTGCCAGCAGCTTCCTAGGACAGAACACTGAAGCTTTCTTT. The full variable domain, completed using reference TRBV7-3 and TRBJ1-1, is GAGVSQTPSNKVTEKGKYVELRCDPISGHTALYWYRQSLGQGPEFLIYFQGTGAADDSGLPNDRFFAVRPEGSVSTLKIQRTERGDSAVYLCASSFLGQNTEAFFGQGTRLTVV.

The CDR3 sequence is CASSRTSGTDNEQFF. CDR3 in DNA: TGCGCCAGCAGCCGAACTAGCGGAACCGACAATGAGCAGTTCTTC. The rearrangement links TRBV5-1 to TRBJ2-1; 8 bases are a match to TRBD2. There are 15 residues in the CDR3. Germline lookup yields CDR1 SGHRS and CDR2 YFSETQ. The V and J ends lost 4 bases and 5 bases, in that order; junction bases with no gene match: 8.

This clone showed up just once. The V call is TRBV27, the J call TRBJ1-2; 8 nucleotides align to TRBD1. Germline V gene data show CDR1 as MNHEY and CDR2 as SMNVEV (reference sequence). The V and J ends lost 8 bases and 10 bases, in that order; junction bases with no gene match: 15. This CDR3 region has 14 residues. Here the CDR3 reads CASGGQGQSFIYTF. For the CDR3, the DNA is TGTGCCAGCGGAGGACAGGGACAATCCTTCATCTACACCTTC.

The chain combines TRBV27 with TRBJ2-3; D might be TRBD2 (5 bases). The CDR3 contains 14 residues. Trimming cost V 6 bases and J 0 bases, with 10 bases left between them. The germline gives CDR1 MNHEY, CDR2 SMNVEV (reference sequence). CDR3 bases: TGTGCCAGCAGGAAGGGCGGGAGCACAGATACGCAGTATTTT. Protein: CASRKGGSTDTQYF.

This clone was seen only a few times. The gene calls are TRBV7-9 and TRBJ2-7; D is unclear. Germline-derived CDR1 and CDR2 are SEHNR and FQNEAQ (reference sequence). This CDR3 comprises 14 residues. Trimming took 5 bases from V and 2 from J, leaving 13 bases between them. The CDR3 DNA follows: TGTGCCAGCAGCCCCCCAGTGGCCACCTACGAGCAGTACTTC. It encodes CASSPPVATYEQYF.

This clone was observed a handful of times. This sequence joins TRBV7-2 and TRBJ2-3, with D possibly being TRBD2 (6 bases). The germline V gene has CDR1 SGHTA and CDR2 FQGNSA. This CDR3 is built from 15 residues. Trimming left V 2 bases short and J 2 bases short, with 11 bases between. The CDR3 sequence is CASSLWGGDTDTQYF. CDR3 in DNA: TGTGCCAGCAGCTTATGGGGCGGGGACACAGATACGCAGTATTTT.

V is TRBV25-1 and J is TRBJ2-5, with D possibly being TRBD1 (5 bases). Germline CDR1 MGHDK, CDR2 SYGVNS. There are 14 residues in the CDR3. V lost 6 bases and J 5 bases, leaving 16 bases between the germline ends. CDR3 region: CASSSAGSGETQYF. The CDR3 DNA reads TGTGCCAGCAGCTCTGCAGGGTCAGGCGAGACCCAGTACTTC.

This clone was detected only a few times. The CDR3 loop reads CSATINYGYTF. In nucleotides, the CDR3 is TGCAGTGCTACTATTAACTATGGCTACACCTTC. The chain has TRBV20-1 and TRBJ1-2; D uncertain. CDR1 is DFQATT and CDR2 is SNEGSKA in the germline V gene (reference sequence). V lost 4 bases and J lost 1, with 4 bases in between. The CDR3 is 11 residues long.

This clone was counted between two and nine times. The chain carries TRBV15 and TRBJ1-2, with 9 bases that match TRBD1. V was pared by 8 bases and J by 3 bases, with 1 base of the junction left unmatched. This CDR3 comprises 12 residues. CDR1 and CDR2 from the germline V gene are LNHNV and YYDKDF (reference sequence). DNA of the CDR3: TGTGCCACCGGGACAGGGTACTATGGCTACACCTTC. It yields the protein CATGTGYYGYTF.

This chain joins TRBV4-3 and TRBJ2-5; 7 bases are a match to TRBD1. The CDR3 has 15 residues. After removal of 0 bases from V and 6 bases from J, the junction contained 7 bases not matched to a gene. Germline-derived CDR1 and CDR2 are LGHNA and YSLEER. The CDR3 bases are TGCGCCAGCAGCCAAGAGTCTAGAGGGGGCCAGACCCAGTACTTC. It is translated as CASSQESRGGQTQYF.

CDR3 nucleotide sequence: TGTGCCAGCAGCTTGGATTTCGGAGATCAGCCCCAGCATTTT. This gives the protein CASSLDFGDQPQHF. V usage is TRBV5-5 and J usage is TRBJ1-5, with D uncertain. Per the germline V gene, CDR1 is SGHKS and CDR2 is YYEKEE (reference sequence). The CDR3 length is 14 residues. V lost 0 bases and J lost 5, with 9 bases in between.